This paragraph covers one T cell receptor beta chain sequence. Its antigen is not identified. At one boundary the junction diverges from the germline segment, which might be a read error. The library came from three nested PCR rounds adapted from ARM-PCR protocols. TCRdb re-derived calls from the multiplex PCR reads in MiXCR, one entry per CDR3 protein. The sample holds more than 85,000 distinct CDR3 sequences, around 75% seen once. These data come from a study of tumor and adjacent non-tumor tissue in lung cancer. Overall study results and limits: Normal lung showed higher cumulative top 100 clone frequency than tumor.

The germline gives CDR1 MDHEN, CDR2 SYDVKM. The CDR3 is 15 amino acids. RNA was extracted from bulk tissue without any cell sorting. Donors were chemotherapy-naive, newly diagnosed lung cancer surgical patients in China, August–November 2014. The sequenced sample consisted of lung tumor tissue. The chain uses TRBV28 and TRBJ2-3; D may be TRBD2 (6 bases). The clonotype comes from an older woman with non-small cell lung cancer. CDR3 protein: CASSPGDSGPDTQCF. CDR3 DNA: TGTGCAAGCAGTCCTGGGGACTCGGGCCCAGATACGCAGTGTTTT.